These T cell receptor beta chains were read from a single sample in a study of blood T cells in healthy people across ages. MiXCR was run by TCRdb on the 5' RACE reads, yielding one entry per CDR3 protein. Of roughly 800,000 distinct CDR3 sequences listed, approximately 25% are singletons. Another study also made use of these data, one on T cells of mothers and their children.

The specimen was blood. All receptors come from a boy aged 10-17 years in good health. Each CDR3 is given with its conserved first and last residue. A D gene is named only where the DNA matches it firmly. For some rows the clone size is stated as once, few or many, or as a class when expanded; others skip it.

abundance	v_gene	d_gene	j_gene	CDR3aa	CDR3nt
NA	TRBV20-1	NA	TRBJ2-2	CSAAIETNTGELFF	TGCAGTGCAGCGATAGAGACGAACACCGGGGAGCTGTTTTTT
few	TRBV27	NA	TRBJ2-7	CASTFWGQPYEQYF	TGTGCCAGCACCTTTTGGGGTCAGCCCTACGAGCAGTACTTC
NA	TRBV7-9	TRBD1	TRBJ2-7	CASSEWDREIEQYF	TGTGCCAGCAGTGAGTGGGACAGGGAAATCGAGCAGTACTTC
many	TRBV27	NA	TRBJ1-3	CASSLIGGNTIYF	TGTGCCAGCAGTTTAATAGGGGGAAACACCATATATTTT
few	TRBV6-5	NA	TRBJ1-2	CASSYSTGRGLYYDYTF	TGTGCCAGCAGTTACTCGACGGGCCGAGGACTCTACTATGACTACACCTTC
NA	TRBV28	TRBD2	TRBJ2-5	CASSSTTSGRGETQYF	TGTGCCAGCAGTTCCACGACTAGCGGGAGGGGGGAGACCCAGTACTTC
NA	TRBV12-3/TRBV12-4	TRBD1	TRBJ1-2	CASSPDTGGALYGYAF	TGTGCCAGCAGTCCCGACACAGGGGGCGCACTCTATGGCTACGCCTTC
NA	TRBV12-3/TRBV12-4	TRBD2	TRBJ2-7	CASSFHRRAGAGEQYF	TGTGCCAGCAGTTTTCATCGTCGAGCGGGAGCGGGAGAGCAGTACTTC
NA	TRBV28	NA	TRBJ1-4	CASSQHVANEKLFF	TGTGCCAGCAGTCAGCACGTGGCTAATGAAAAACTGTTTTTT
few	TRBV20-1	TRBD1	TRBJ1-4	CSARVTGFDEKLFF	TGCAGTGCTAGAGTGACAGGGTTTGATGAAAAACTGTTTTTT
NA	TRBV15	TRBD2	TRBJ2-1	CATLGLAGSNEQFF	TGTGCCACCCTGGGACTAGCGGGAAGCAATGAGCAGTTCTTC
NA	TRBV7-9	NA	TRBJ2-1	CASSLGLAEGNEQFF	TGTGCCAGCAGCTTAGGTCTAGCTGAGGGCAATGAGCAGTTCTTC
NA	TRBV7-2	NA	TRBJ1-3	CASSFESGNTIYF	TGTGCCAGCAGCTTTGAGTCTGGAAACACCATATATTTT
NA	TRBV29-1	TRBD2	TRBJ2-7	CSVERSASGTYEQYF	TGCAGCGTTGAACGGTCGGCTAGCGGCACCTACGAGCAGTACTTC
few	TRBV5-1	TRBD1	TRBJ2-7	CLGPGQSYREQYF	TGCCTCGGGCCGGGACAGTCATATCGCGAGCAGTACTTC
few	TRBV4-3	NA	TRBJ1-4	CASSQDFERAANEKLFF	TGCGCCAGCAGCCAAGATTTTGAACGGGCCGCGAATGAAAAACTGTTTTTT
few	TRBV5-1	TRBD1	TRBJ1-4	CASSRSGTVDEKLFF	TGCGCCAGCAGCAGGTCCGGGACAGTAGACGAAAAACTGTTTTTT
NA	TRBV5-5	NA	TRBJ2-6	CASSALRGTVGRANVLTF	TGTGCCAGCAGCGCCCTACGGGGGACAGTGGGGAGGGCCAACGTCCTGACTTTC
few	TRBV20-1	NA	TRBJ2-4	CSARVAGDIQYF	TGCAGTGCTAGAGTAGCAGGGGACATTCAGTACTTC
NA	TRBV24-1	NA	TRBJ2-2	CATRGQPNTGELFF	TGTGCCACCCGAGGCCAGCCGAACACCGGGGAGCTGTTTTTT
NA	TRBV6-1	TRBD1	TRBJ1-2	CASSARTGGNYGYTF	TGTGCCAGCAGTGCCCGGACAGGGGGGAACTATGGCTACACCTTC
NA	TRBV7-9	NA	TRBJ1-1	CASSLGAAGTMNTEAFF	TGTGCCAGCAGCTTGGGGGCGGCAGGGACCATGAACACTGAAGCTTTCTTT
NA	TRBV7-2	TRBD2	TRBJ2-3	CASSPYGEGPPDTQYF	TGTGCCAGCAGCCCCTATGGGGAGGGCCCACCAGATACGCAGTATTTT
few	TRBV4-2	TRBD2	TRBJ2-7	CASTQNSGSSYEQYF	TGTGCCAGCACCCAAAACAGCGGGAGCTCCTACGAGCAGTACTTC
NA	TRBV2	NA	TRBJ2-1	CASRDQNFYNEQFF	TGTGCCAGCAGAGACCAAAATTTTTACAATGAGCAGTTCTTC
once	TRBV28	NA	TRBJ2-4	CASSPGSWENIQYF	TGTGCCAGCAGCCCGGGCTCTTGGGAAAACATTCAGTACTTC
NA	TRBV6-4	TRBD1	TRBJ1-2	CASRAGGLGYTF	TGTGCCAGCAGGGCAGGGGGCCTGGGCTACACCTTC
NA	TRBV6-1	NA	TRBJ1-4	CASSVRPGRVNEKLFF	TGTGCCAGCAGTGTACGACCGGGACGGGTTAATGAAAAACTGTTTTTT
NA	TRBV9	NA	TRBJ2-6	CASSPGSPGANVLTF	TGTGCCAGCAGCCCTGGGAGTCCTGGGGCCAACGTCCTGACTTTC
few	TRBV27	NA	TRBJ2-1	CASRLAGGLLDEQFF	TGTGCCAGCCGCCTGGCCGGGGGCCTACTGGATGAGCAGTTCTTC
NA	TRBV4-1	TRBD1	TRBJ1-1	CASSQAGQGSPEAFF	TGCGCCAGCAGCCAAGCGGGACAGGGGAGCCCTGAAGCTTTCTTT
few	TRBV7-7	NA	TRBJ2-5	CAAGGQETQYF	TGTGCTGCAGGCGGCCAAGAGACCCAGTACTTC
NA	TRBV30	NA	TRBJ2-4	CACHGPGRGGNIQYF	TGTGCCTGCCATGGACCCGGCAGGGGGGGTAACATTCAGTACTTC
NA	TRBV12-3/TRBV12-4	NA	TRBJ1-1	CASAISGAGLSGNTEAFF	TGTGCCAGCGCCATTTCCGGTGCCGGTCTCTCTGGAAACACTGAAGCTTTCTTT
once	TRBV4-3	NA	TRBJ1-2	CASSQGWGLGYTF	TGCGCCAGCAGCCAAGGTTGGGGGTTAGGCTACACCTTC
NA	TRBV6-5	NA	TRBJ1-1	CASSYQWSLNTEAFF	TGTGCCAGCAGTTACCAGTGGTCTTTGAACACTGAAGCTTTCTTT
NA	TRBV7-9	TRBD1	TRBJ2-5	CASSITPGQGETQYF	TGTGCCAGCAGCATAACCCCGGGACAGGGAGAGACCCAGTACTTC
once	TRBV9	NA	TRBJ1-1	CASSEFRVGNTEAFF	TGTGCCAGCAGCGAGTTCAGGGTAGGGAACACTGAAGCTTTCTTT
few	TRBV19	NA	TRBJ2-2	CASTLDPGTGELFF	TGTGCCAGCACTTTAGATCCGGGCACCGGGGAGCTGTTTTTT
NA	TRBV30	NA	TRBJ1-1	CAWSEPGLYTEAFF	TGTGCCTGGAGTGAACCAGGGTTGTACACTGAAGCTTTCTTT
NA	TRBV7-9	TRBD2	TRBJ2-7	CDSSLAGQASYEQYF	TGTGACAGCAGCTTAGCGGGGCAGGCCTCCTACGAGCAGTACTTC
NA	TRBV5-1	TRBD1	TRBJ2-1	CASSLGTAIYNEQFF	TGCGCCAGCAGCTTAGGGACAGCCATTTACAATGAGCAGTTCTTC
NA	TRBV4-3	NA	TRBJ1-6	CASSQDRAAITNSPLHF	TGCGCCAGCAGCCAAGACAGGGCGGCCATTACGAATTCACCCCTCCACTTT
few	TRBV15	TRBD1	TRBJ2-1	CATSRDGDRGYEQFF	TGTGCCACCAGCAGAGATGGTGACAGGGGATACGAGCAGTTCTTC
many	TRBV11-1	NA	TRBJ2-7	CASSTNPYEQYF	TGTGCCAGCAGCACCAATCCCTACGAGCAGTACTTC